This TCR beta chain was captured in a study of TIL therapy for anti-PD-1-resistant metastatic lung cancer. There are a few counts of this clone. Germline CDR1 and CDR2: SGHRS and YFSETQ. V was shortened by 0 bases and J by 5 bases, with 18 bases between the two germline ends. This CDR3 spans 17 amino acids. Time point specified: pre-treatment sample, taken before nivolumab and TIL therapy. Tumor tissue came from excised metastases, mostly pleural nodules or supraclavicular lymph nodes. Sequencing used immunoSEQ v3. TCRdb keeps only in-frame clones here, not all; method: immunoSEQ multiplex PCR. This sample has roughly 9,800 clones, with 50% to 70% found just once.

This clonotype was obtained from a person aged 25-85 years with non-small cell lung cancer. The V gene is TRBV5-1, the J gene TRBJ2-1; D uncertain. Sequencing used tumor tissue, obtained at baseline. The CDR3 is CASSLVLKGGKHNEQFF. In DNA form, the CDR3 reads TGCGCCAGCAGCTTGGTTCTTAAGGGTGGGAAGCACAATGAGCAGTTCTTC. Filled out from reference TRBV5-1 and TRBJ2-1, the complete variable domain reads KAGVTQTPRYLIKTRGQQVTLSCSPISGHRSVSWYQQTPGQGLQFLFEYFSETQRNKGNFPGRFSGRQFSNSRSEMNVSTLELGDSALYLCASSLVLKGGKHNEQFFGPGTRLTVL.